This T cell receptor (beta chain) comes out of a study of T cell changes during pregnancy in multiple sclerosis. TCRdb keeps only in-frame clones here, not all; method: immunoSEQ multiplex PCR. The sample yields roughly 49,000 clones, roughly nine tenths seen once. The CDR3 has 14 residues. Germline CDR1 reads LGHNA; CDR2 reads YSLEER. Trimming took 1 base from V and 3 from J, leaving 9 bases between them. The genes are TRBV4-3 and TRBJ1-2; no firm D call. The sequences come from CD4+ T cells from peripheral blood mononuclear cells, collected in the second trimester of pregnancy. This TCR was sampled from a female donor in good health, enrolled as a control in a pregnancy study. The DNA for the CDR3 is TGCGCCAGCAGCCAAGTAGGAGGACACTATGGCTACACCTTC. It is translated as CASSQVGGHYGYTF.